One sample yielded the 32 T cell receptor beta chains listed below, sequenced in a study of cytomegalovirus exposure and HLA in healthy donors. PCR used 60 Vbeta primers and 13 Jbeta primers. The method was immunoSEQ multiplex PCR; TCRdb's version includes in-frame clones alone and lacks a portion of them. The table has 150,000 to 200,000 clones, roughly 77% seen once. Sequenced material: PBMCs. The receptors derive from a woman aged 50 to 65 in good health and CMV-seronegative.

Only one count was recorded for this clone. This chain uses TRBV7-9 with TRBJ2-7; TRBD2 aligns across 7 bases. CDR1 and CDR2 (germline): SEHNR, FQNEAQ (reference sequence). V lost 5 bases to trimming and J lost 6 bases; unmatched junction nucleotides: 4. This CDR3 comprises 12 residues. The CDR3 sequence: CASSQTSTEQYF. The CDR3 DNA is TGTGCCAGCAGCCAGACTAGCACCGAGCAGTACTTC.

The chain recombines TRBV7-3 with TRBJ2-1; 11 bases map to TRBD2. The trim removed 4 bases at V and 0 bases at J, leaving 5 bases unmatched. The CDR3 consists of 17 residues. Germline V CDR1 and CDR2: SGHTA, FQGTGA. CDR3 sequence reads: CASSSTSGISSYNEQFF. As DNA, the CDR3 is TGTGCCAGCAGCTCGACTAGCGGGATATCCTCCTACAATGAGCAGTTCTTC. Filled out from reference TRBV7-3 and TRBJ2-1, the complete variable domain reads GAGVSQTPSNKVTEKGKYVELRCDPISGHTALYWYRQSLGQGPEFLIYFQGTGAADDSGLPNDRFFAVRPEGSVSTLKIQRTERGDSAVYLCASSSTSGISSYNEQFFGPGTRLTVL.

V gene TRBV27 combines with J gene TRBJ2-7; 9 bases agree with TRBD1. Germline CDR1 MNHEY, CDR2 SMNVEV (reference sequence). CDR3 length: 13 residues. The ends lost 10 bases at V and 6 bases at J; junction bases unmatched: 10. The CDR3 bases are TGTGCCATCCGAAGGACAGGGGATCGCGAGCAGTACTTC. It translates to CAIRRTGDREQYF.

This chain links TRBV28 with TRBJ2-7; 9 nucleotides match TRBD1. The CDR3 runs 13 residues. Per germline, CDR1 MDHEN and CDR2 SYDVKM. J lost 2 bases, V lost 6 bases, and 2 bases had no gene match. The DNA of the CDR3 is TGTGCCAGCAGGGGACAGGGAACCTACGAGCAGTACTTC. Translation gives CASRGQGTYEQYF.

The sample holds one count of this clone. This chain links TRBV6-5 with TRBJ2-3; 7 nucleotides match TRBD1. From germline, CDR1 is MNHEY and CDR2 SVGAGI. Germline trimming cut 6 bases from V and 5 bases from J; bases unmatched to any gene: 8. This CDR3 contains 14 residues. CDR3 sequence: CASRRDSSGDTQYF. The CDR3 DNA sequence: TGTGCCAGCAGGAGGGACAGCTCAGGAGATACGCAGTATTTT.

The V call is TRBV7-9, the J call TRBJ2-6; unclear D gene. Looked up from germline, CDR1 is SEHNR and CDR2 is FQNEAQ (reference sequence). The CDR3 has 15 residues. Trimming cost V 2 bases and J 0 bases, with 5 bases left between them. The CDR3 DNA sequence: TGTGCCAGCAGCTTAATGAGCTCTGGGGCCAACGTCCTGACTTTC. Amino acids: CASSLMSSGANVLTF.

The table lists this clone with a count of one. This sequence joins TRBV7-8 and TRBJ2-7, with a tentative D call TRBD1 (6 bases). This CDR3 spans 14 amino acids. V was pared by 2 bases and J by 2 bases, with 10 bases between. CDR1 SGHVS and CDR2 FQNEAQ come from the germline V gene. CDR3 bases: TGTGCCAGCAGCTTACGGACAGTCCCCTACGAGCAGTACTTC. Encoded protein: CASSLRTVPYEQYF.

CDR3 in amino acids: CASSRGGDTDTQYF. CDR3 bases: TGTGCCAGCAGTCGGGGGGGTGACACAGATACGCAGTATTTT. This chain links TRBV5-4 with TRBJ2-3; TRBD2 agrees at 8 bases. The CDR3 runs to 14 residues. Per germline, CDR1 SGHNT and CDR2 YYREEE (reference sequence). Trimming at V came to 5 bases and at J to 2 bases, leaving 4 bases not matched to a gene.

The chain recombines TRBV9 with TRBJ2-7; 11 nucleotides align to TRBD2. Germline CDR1 and CDR2: SGDLS and YYNGEE. CDR3 length: 16 amino acids. Germline trimming cut 3 bases from V and 5 bases from J; bases unmatched to any gene: 10. The CDR3 DNA sequence: TGTGCCAGCAGCGCCGGGGTAGCGGGGGGGATGAACGAGCAGTACTTC. Protein product: CASSAGVAGGMNEQYF.

The V gene is TRBV19, the J gene TRBJ1-2, with TRBD1 identical over 9 bases. CDR1 and CDR2 (germline): LNHDA, SQIVND (reference sequence). The CDR3 contains 14 residues. The V gene end was trimmed by 3 bases and the J gene end by 6 bases; junction bases not matched to a gene: 5. The CDR3 DNA is TGTGCCAGTAGTATCAGGACAGGGGATGATGGCTACACCTTC. It yields the protein CASSIRTGDDGYTF.

This sequence joins TRBV5-6 and TRBJ2-7; TRBD2 might be the D (6 bases). V lost 0 bases, J lost 0 bases, and 10 bases lay in between. Germline CDR1 SGHDT, CDR2 YYEEEE. CDR3 length: 15 amino acids. In DNA, the CDR3 is TGTGCCAGCAGCTTGGCGGGGGACGTCTCCTACGAGCAGTACTTC. Translated, it gives CASSLAGDVSYEQYF.

The table lists this clone with a count of one. The rearrangement uses TRBV2 and TRBJ1-4; tentative D call: TRBD1 (6 bases). Germline CDR1 and CDR2: SNHLY and FYNNEI. This CDR3 has 18 residues. Trimming cost V 4 bases and J 0 bases, with 18 bases left between them. The CDR3 bases are TGTGCCAGCAGTGTCAGGGGTTTAAGGTCCCCAACTAATGAAAAACTGTTTTTT. Translated, it gives CASSVRGLRSPTNEKLFF.

The rearrangement links TRBV6-5 to TRBJ2-7; D may be TRBD1 (6 bases). Trimming shortened V by 6 bases and J by 5 bases, and 8 bases separated the two germline ends. CDR1 and CDR2 from the germline V gene are MNHEY and SVGAGI. This CDR3 is 11 amino acids long. The CDR3 is CASRNRDEQYF. CDR3 nucleotides: TGTGCCAGCAGGAACAGGGACGAGCAGTACTTC.

The CDR3 spells CASGSETGFFRRLHF. DNA for the CDR3: TGTGCTAGTGGTTCGGAGACAGGTTTCTTTAGAAGACTCCACTTT. The rearrangement links TRBV12-5 to TRBJ1-6, with D perhaps matching TRBD1 (6 bases). The CDR3 has 15 amino acids. In germline, CDR1 is LGHNT, CDR2 FRNRAP. Trimming left V 4 bases short and J 16 bases short, with 23 bases between.

The chain links TRBV19 to TRBJ2-2; TRBD2 agrees at 8 bases. The CDR3 is 16 amino acids. With 1 base clipped from V and 1 base from J, the junction kept 2 bases outside the gene matches. CDR1 and CDR2 from the germline V gene are LNHDA and SQIVND (reference sequence). The chain's CDR3 is CASSIVGGGNTGELFF. CDR3 DNA sequence: TGTGCCAGTAGTATAGTCGGGGGGGGGAACACCGGGGAGCTGTTTTTT.

The chain carries TRBV5-1 and TRBJ2-3; 10 nucleotides agree with TRBD1. CDR3 length: 15 residues. J lost 6 bases, V lost 4 bases, and 8 bases had no gene match. Germline lookup yields CDR1 SGHRS and CDR2 YFSETQ. CDR3 sequence reads: CASSPTGTGVDTQYF. In DNA, the CDR3 is TGCGCCAGCAGCCCGACCGGGACAGGGGTGGATACGCAGTATTTT.

This chain links TRBV2 with TRBJ2-1; D may be TRBD2 (7 bases). In germline, CDR1 is SNHLY, CDR2 FYNNEI. This CDR3 has 16 amino acids. Trimming shortened V by 5 bases and J by 3 bases, and 17 bases separated the two germline ends. The DNA of the CDR3 is TGTGCCAGCAGTCCTGAGGGGGGGCCCTACTACAATGAGCAGTTCTTC. Protein sequence: CASSPEGGPYYNEQFF.

The chain is built from TRBV6-5 and TRBJ1-4; TRBD1 is a possible D gene (5 bases). CDR3 size: 14 residues. V shed 6 bases and J shed 5 bases, with 13 bases lying between them. Germline values: CDR1 MNHEY, CDR2 SVGAGI. The DNA for the CDR3 is TGTGCCAGCAGGGATGCCCGGGGGAATGAAAAACTGTTTTTT. It yields the protein CASRDARGNEKLFF.

This chain joins TRBV9 and TRBJ2-7; D is undetermined. V was shortened by 2 bases and J by 2 bases, with 11 bases between the two germline ends. CDR1 SGDLS and CDR2 YYNGEE come from the germline V gene. The CDR3 is made up of 14 amino acids. The CDR3 protein is CASSVGVKAYEQYF. As DNA, the CDR3 is TGTGCCAGCAGCGTTGGAGTTAAGGCCTACGAGCAGTACTTC. The full variable domain, its missing parts supplied by reference TRBV9 and TRBJ2-7, is DSGVTQTPKHLITATGQRVTLRCSPRSGDLSVYWYQQSLDQGLQFLIQYYNGEERAKGNILERFSAQQFPDLHSELNLSSLELGDSALYFCASSVGVKAYEQYFGPGTRLTVT.

The V and J genes are TRBV28 and TRBJ2-1; no reliable D call. The CDR3 has 14 residues. The germline CDR1 and CDR2 sequences are MDHEN and SYDVKM. The ends were cut back, 2 bases at V and 6 bases at J, with 11 bases in the middle. The CDR3 DNA sequence: TGTGCCAGCAGTTTAGAGGCCCTAATCAATGAGCAGTTCTTC. Residues: CASSLEALINEQFF. Together with reference TRBV28 and TRBJ2-1, the CDR3 gives the full variable domain: DVKVTQSSRYLVKRTGEKVFLECVQDMDHENMFWYRQDPGLGLRLIYFSYDVKMKEKGDIPEGYSVSREKKERFSLILESASTNQTSMYLCASSLEALINEQFFGPGTRLTVL.

This clone was recorded only once. This chain links TRBV9 with TRBJ1-2, with 9 bases matching TRBD1. Germline values: CDR1 SGDLS, CDR2 YYNGEE. J gave up 5 bases and V 3 bases, and 14 bases lay outside the gene matches. The CDR3 consists of 17 residues. CDR3: CASSDNRRDRVVYGYTF. The CDR3 bases are TGTGCCAGCAGCGATAACCGCCGGGACAGGGTTGTATATGGCTACACCTTC.

This chain connects TRBV6-1 to TRBJ1-5; TRBD1 matches at 7 bases. Germline CDR1 is MNHNS and CDR2 is SASEGT. CDR3 length: 13 residues. V dropped 6 bases and J dropped 4; count of bases not matched to a gene: 3. The CDR3 sequence: CASSNRGNQPQHF. The CDR3 DNA reads as TGTGCCAGCAGCAACAGGGGTAATCAGCCCCAGCATTTT.

The chain employs TRBV18 and TRBJ2-5; TRBD1 is a possible D gene (6 bases). The CDR3 totals 14 residues. The germline V and J ends were trimmed by 3 bases and 8 bases, with 16 bases remaining between them. Germline assignment: CDR1 KGHSH and CDR2 LQKENI. The CDR3 coding sequence is TGTGCCAGCTCACCCTACAGGGACCGTGGAACCCAGTACTTC. Residues: CASSPYRDRGTQYF.

The chain combines TRBV11-2 with TRBJ1-1, with D unresolved. The V end lost 3 bases, the J end lost 7 bases, and 12 bases lay between the germline ends. The CDR3 has 13 amino acids. Looked up from germline, CDR1 is SGHAT and CDR2 is FQNNGV. The CDR3 reads CASSFKSGLEAFF. Here the CDR3 DNA reads TGTGCCAGCAGCTTCAAATCAGGACTTGAAGCTTTCTTT.

The chain couples TRBV7-8 to TRBJ1-4, with D perhaps matching TRBD1 (6 bases). Per the germline V gene, CDR1 is SGHVS and CDR2 is FQNEAQ. The CDR3 extends over 14 amino acids. The ends were cut back, 4 bases at V and 4 bases at J, with 10 bases in the middle. For the CDR3, the DNA is TGTGCCAGCAGCTATGGACAGCGTAATGAAAAACTGTTTTTT. Protein sequence: CASSYGQRNEKLFF.

The chain couples TRBV4-3 to TRBJ1-4, with D unresolved. V was trimmed by 1 base and J by 8 bases, leaving 14 bases between them. This CDR3 has 15 amino acids. Germline V gives CDR1 LGHNA, CDR2 YSLEER. In DNA form, the CDR3 reads TGCGCCAGCAGCCAAGGGATCCTTTTGGAGGAAAAACTGTTTTTT. Its protein is CASSQGILLEEKLFF.

The chain recombines TRBV28 with TRBJ1-1, with 7 positions matching TRBD1. Germline V gene sequence: CDR1 MDHEN, CDR2 SYDVKM. With 10 bases clipped from V and 4 bases from J, the junction kept 12 bases outside the gene matches. CDR3 length: 14 amino acids. CDR3 sequence: CATSSPGGGTEAFF. For the CDR3, the DNA is TGTGCCACCAGCAGCCCAGGGGGAGGCACTGAAGCTTTCTTT.

Of note for this clone: This sequence may be a read error, since a much larger clone differs from it by one base. The V gene is TRBV5-4, the J gene TRBJ1-5, with 9 bases that match TRBD1. Per germline, CDR1 SGHNT and CDR2 YYREEE (reference sequence). J lost 4 bases, V lost 0 bases, and 2 bases had no gene match. The CDR3 totals 15 residues. The CDR3 DNA reads as TGTGCCAGCAGCTTGGGTGGGACAGGGAATCAGCCCCAGCATTTT. Residues: CASSLGGTGNQPQHF.

This clone was counted a single time. This same CDR3 is encoded by further DNA sequences in the sample. The rearrangement links TRBV6-6 to TRBJ1-5; the D is unclear. Germline V gene data show CDR1 as MNHNY and CDR2 as SVGAGI (reference sequence). V was trimmed by 0 bases and J by 0 bases, leaving 9 bases between them. The length of the CDR3 is 16 residues. CDR3 sequence reads: CASSYSRAHSNQPQHF. The CDR3 region has the DNA TGTGCCAGCAGTTACTCGCGGGCCCATAGCAATCAGCCCCAGCATTTT.

V usage is TRBV18 and J usage is TRBJ2-5, with D possibly TRBD1 on 6 matching bases. The end of the DNA aligns better with TRBJ2-7, so the J call may be wrong. The CDR3 is 14 amino acids. Germline CDR1 is KGHSH and CDR2 is LQKENI. CDR3 loop: CASSPTGSSYEQYF. CDR3 nucleotides: TGTGCCAGCTCACCAACAGGGAGCTCCTACGAGCAGTACTTC.

The chain combines TRBV7-2 with TRBJ2-2; possible D gene TRBD1, 6 bases. Deletions cut 5 bases from V and 8 bases from J, with 15 bases between. The CDR3 is made up of 14 amino acids. In germline, CDR1 is SGHTA, CDR2 FQGNSA. CDR3 DNA: TGTGCCAGCAGCCCGCTCAGGGGCGGGGGGGAGCTGTTTTTT. It encodes CASSPLRGGGELFF.

The V call is TRBV19, the J call TRBJ1-2, with D hard to call. The CDR3 consists of 12 residues. The ends were cut back, 2 bases at V and 6 bases at J, with 7 bases in the middle. CDR1 LNHDA and CDR2 SQIVND come from the germline V gene (reference sequence). CDR3 bases: TGTGCCAGTAGTATAATCGGGAATGGCTACACCTTC. Protein: CASSIIGNGYTF.